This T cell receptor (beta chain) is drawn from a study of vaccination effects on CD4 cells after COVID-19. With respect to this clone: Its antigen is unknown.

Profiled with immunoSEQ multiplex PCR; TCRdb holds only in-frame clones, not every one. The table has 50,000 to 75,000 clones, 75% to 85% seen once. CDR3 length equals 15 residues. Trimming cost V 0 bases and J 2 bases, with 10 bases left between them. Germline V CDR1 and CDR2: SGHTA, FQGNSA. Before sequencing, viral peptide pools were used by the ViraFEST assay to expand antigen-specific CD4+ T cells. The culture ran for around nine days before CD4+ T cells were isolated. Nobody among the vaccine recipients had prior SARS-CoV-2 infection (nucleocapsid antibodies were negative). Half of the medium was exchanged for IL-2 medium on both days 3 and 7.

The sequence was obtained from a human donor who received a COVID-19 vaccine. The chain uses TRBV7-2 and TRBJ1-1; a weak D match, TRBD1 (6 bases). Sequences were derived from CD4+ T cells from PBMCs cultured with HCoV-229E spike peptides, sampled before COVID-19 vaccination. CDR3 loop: CASSLAQGINTEAFF. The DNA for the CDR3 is TGTGCCAGCAGCTTAGCGCAGGGGATCAACACTGAAGCTTTCTTT.